A single sample is the source of the 23 T cell receptor beta chains below, sequenced in a study of blood T cell repertoires in COVID-19. The table came from immunoSEQ multiplex PCR; TCRdb's copy has only in-frame clones and leaves some out. The sample lists about 140,000 clones, roughly 84% occurring once. Sequenced: peripheral blood. The receptors were gathered from a woman in her fifties or sixties with acute or convalescent COVID-19.

Turning to this clone: The same CDR3 can be traced to other DNA sequences in this sample. The genes are TRBV18 and TRBJ1-5, with TRBD1 identical over 9 bases. The junction had 5 bases not matched to a gene; V was cut back by 2 bases and J by 6 bases. This CDR3 has 15 residues. Germline CDR1 reads KGHSH; CDR2 reads LQKENI. In DNA, the CDR3 is TGTGCCAGCTCACCAGACAGGGGGTCGGGTCAGCCCCAGCATTTT. It yields the protein CASSPDRGSGQPQHF.

This rearrangement joins TRBV21-1 to TRBJ2-7; TRBD1, the table's D call, was not compared with the DNA. TRBV21-1 is a documented pseudogene. The CDR3 totals 13 residues. CDR3 sequence reads: CASPQGFIHEQYF. The CDR3 DNA sequence: TGTGCCAGCCCGCAGGGGTTTATCCACGAGCAGTACTTC.

This chain joins TRBV12-5 and TRBJ2-7; TRBD2 matches at 9 bases. V was pared by 10 bases and J by 7 bases, with 20 bases of the junction left unmatched. This CDR3 comprises 16 residues. Germline V gives CDR1 LGHNT, CDR2 FRNRAP. The CDR3 DNA is TGTGCTACCCCCCCTCCATATAGCGGGAGAGGGGGGGAGCAGTACTTC. Protein product: CATPPPYSGRGGEQYF.

This clone was observed once. V is TRBV3-1 (or the pseudogene TRBV3-2) and J is TRBJ2-1; tentative D call: TRBD2 (6 bases). The V end was cut by 4 bases, the J end by 0 bases, with 10 bases between. Looked up from germline, CDR1 is LGHDT and CDR2 is YNNKEL (reference sequence). CDR3 length: 15 amino acids. The CDR3 sequence is CASSRQTSSYNEQFF. The CDR3, as DNA: TGTGCCAGCAGCCGACAGACTAGCTCCTACAATGAGCAGTTCTTC.

The V call is TRBV3-1 (or the pseudogene TRBV3-2), the J call TRBJ1-1, with 8 positions matching TRBD1. V lost 0 bases and J lost 4; bases outside the gene matches: 1. Germline V lookup: CDR1 LGHDT, CDR2 YNNKEL (reference sequence). This CDR3 region has 14 residues. The CDR3 loop reads CASSQETGGTEAFF. In nucleotides, the CDR3 is TGTGCCAGCAGCCAAGAAACAGGGGGCACTGAAGCTTTCTTT.

The rearrangement joins TRBV7-9 to TRBJ2-7; maybe TRBD1 (5 bases). This CDR3 is 17 amino acids long. V lost 5 bases, J lost 0 bases, and 20 bases lay in between. Germline CDR1 reads SEHNR; CDR2 reads FQNEAQ (reference sequence). This CDR3 reads CASSQDISVVSSYEQYF. As DNA, the CDR3 is TGTGCCAGCAGCCAGGACATCTCGGTGGTTAGCTCCTACGAGCAGTACTTC.

The chain employs TRBV5-4 and TRBJ2-1; 11 bases match TRBD2. The germline CDR1 and CDR2 sequences are SGHNT and YYREEE (reference sequence). V gave up 1 base and J gave up 6 bases; unmatched junction bases: 3. The CDR3 contains 15 residues. The CDR3, as DNA: TGTGCCAGCAGCTTGATAGCGGGAGGGTTCAATGAGCAGTTCTTC. This sequence encodes CASSLIAGGFNEQFF.

The chain joins TRBV6-1 to TRBJ2-7; 14 bases agree with TRBD2. Trimming removed 2 bases from V and 9 bases from J; junction bases left unmatched: 9. Germline-derived CDR1 and CDR2 are MNHNS and SASEGT. The CDR3 has 16 amino acids. The CDR3 DNA reads as TGTGCCAGCAGTGAACAGCCGGGACTAGCGGGAGAAAGGCAGTACTTC. The encoded protein is CASSEQPGLAGERQYF.

J is TRBJ1-5 and V is TRBV7-2; TRBD1 is a possible D gene (6 bases). This CDR3 has 14 amino acids. V was trimmed by 5 bases and J by 0 bases, leaving 8 bases between them. Germline V lookup: CDR1 SGHTA, CDR2 FQGNSA. This CDR3 reads CASSPQGSNQPQHF. As DNA, the CDR3 is TGTGCCAGCAGCCCACAGGGTAGCAATCAGCCCCAGCATTTT.

The chain employs TRBV19 and TRBJ1-1, with 7 bases identical to TRBD1. CDR1 is LNHDA, CDR2 SQIVND, per germline (reference sequence). The CDR3 is 15 amino acids. Losses at the gene ends were 3 bases for V and 2 bases for J; bases not matched to a gene: 6. The CDR3 DNA sequence: TGTGCCAGTAGTATCCCGACAGGGTTCAACACTGAAGCTTTCTTT. Translated, it gives CASSIPTGFNTEAFF.

This clone was seen a handful of times. The CDR3 sequence: CASSLGRGSGAEQYF. The CDR3 DNA is TGTGCCAGCAGCTTAGGTCGCGGGAGTGGGGCCGAGCAGTACTTC. This chain connects TRBV13 to TRBJ2-7; TRBD2 matches 7 bases. In germline, CDR1 is PRHDT, CDR2 FYEKMQ (reference sequence). The CDR3 has 15 amino acids. After removal of 0 bases from V and 6 bases from J, the junction contained 8 bases not matched to a gene.

This chain links TRBV28 with TRBJ2-6; 7 nucleotides match TRBD2. The CDR3 loop spans 16 amino acids. Germline CDR1 is MDHEN and CDR2 is SYDVKM. Trimming removed 6 bases from V and 1 base from J; junction bases left unmatched: 6. The CDR3 protein is CASSPPGRSGANVLTF. In DNA, the CDR3 is TGTGCCAGCAGCCCACCCGGGAGGTCTGGGGCCAACGTCCTGACTTTC.

This chain uses TRBV5-1 with TRBJ1-6; 10 nucleotides align to TRBD1. V gave up 5 bases and J gave up 8 bases; unmatched junction bases: 1. The CDR3 length is 13 residues. Germline values: CDR1 SGHRS, CDR2 YFSETQ. The CDR3 DNA is TGCGCCAGCAGGGGGACAGGGGATTCACCCCTCCACTTT. Residues: CASRGTGDSPLHF. Looking up the rest from reference TRBV5-1 and TRBJ1-6 gives the full variable domain: KAGVTQTPRYLIKTRGQQVTLSCSPISGHRSVSWYQQTPGQGLQFLFEYFSETQRNKGNFPGRFSGRQFSNSRSEMNVSTLELGDSALYLCASRGTGDSPLHFGNGTRLTVT.

The chain joins TRBV14 to TRBJ2-7, with TRBD1 as a possible D gene (6 bases). Germline lookup yields CDR1 SGHDN and CDR2 FVKESK. The V end lost 4 bases, the J end lost 6 bases, and 13 bases lay between the germline ends. This CDR3 is built from 13 residues. CDR3 protein: CASSRNQGSEQYF. DNA of the CDR3: TGTGCCAGCAGCCGTAACCAGGGGAGCGAGCAGTACTTC.

This chain links TRBV6-2 or TRBV6-3 with TRBJ2-5; D possibly corresponds to TRBD2 (6 bases). CDR1 MNHEY and CDR2 SVGEGT come from the germline V gene. The CDR3 runs to 14 residues. The V and J ends lost 4 bases and 6 bases respectively, with 15 bases between them. The CDR3: CASSLRREKQTQYF. CDR3 coding DNA: TGTGCCAGCAGTTTACGTCGGGAGAAACAGACCCAGTACTTC.

The rearrangement links TRBV7-9 to TRBJ1-2; 7 positions agree with TRBD1. Germline trimming cut 7 bases from V and 2 bases from J; bases unmatched to any gene: 13. The CDR3 loop spans 16 amino acids. Germline CDR1 reads SEHNR; CDR2 reads FQNEAQ (reference sequence). CDR3 DNA: TGTGCCAGCAAAAGGGACAGAGCCCTTACAAACTATGGCTACACCTTC. This codes for CASKRDRALTNYGYTF. Drawing the rest from reference TRBV7-9 and TRBJ1-2, the complete variable domain is DTGVSQNPRHKITKRGQNVTFRCDPISEHNRLYWYRQTLGQGPEFLTYFQNEAQLEKSRLLSDRFSAERPKGSFSTLEIQRTEQGDSAMYLCASKRDRALTNYGYTFGSGTRLTVV.

The CDR3 coding sequence is TGTGCCAGCAGTTTAGTGCAGGGGCCCCAGCATTTT. It encodes CASSLVQGPQHF. This rearrangement joins TRBV12-3 or TRBV12-4 to TRBJ1-5, with a possible D match to TRBD1 (5 bases). CDR3 length equals 12 residues. V lost 1 base, J lost 9 bases, and 7 bases lay in between.

CDR3 coding DNA: TGTGCCAGCAGCCCGACTAGCGGGAGGGCTCGAGAGACCCAGTACTTC. Translating gives CASSPTSGRARETQYF. V is TRBV5-4 and J is TRBJ2-5, with 14 bases matching TRBD2. CDR1 is SGHNT, CDR2 YYREEE, per germline (reference sequence). J lost 4 bases, V lost 4 bases, and 6 bases had no gene match. This CDR3 is 16 amino acids long.

V and J are TRBV10-1 and TRBJ2-7; 12 positions match TRBD2. CDR3 length: 17 residues. CDR1 WNHNN and CDR2 SYGVQD come from the germline V gene (reference sequence). The V gene end was trimmed by 3 bases and the J gene end by 4 bases; junction bases not matched to a gene: 10. The CDR3, as DNA: TGCGCCAGCAGTGACCGAATTCCGACTAGCGGGAGTTACGAGCAGTACTTC. Its translation is CASSDRIPTSGSYEQYF.

CDR3 bases: TGTGCCAGCAGTGAACGGGCTAGCGGGAGTTTTAACGAGCAGTACTTC. Protein sequence: CASSERASGSFNEQYF. The genes are TRBV25-1 and TRBJ2-7; 10 bases align to TRBD2. The CDR3 covers 16 residues. In germline, CDR1 is MGHDK, CDR2 SYGVNS. The junction had 9 bases not matched to a gene; V was cut back by 2 bases and J by 5 bases.

This clone came up a few times. The chain uses TRBV7-9 and TRBJ2-2; 10 bases fit TRBD1. The CDR3 length is 15 residues. CDR1 is SEHNR and CDR2 is FQNEAQ in the germline V gene (reference sequence). V lost 5 bases to trimming and J lost 3 bases; unmatched junction nucleotides: 3. The CDR3 DNA reads as TGTGCCAGCAGCCCGGGACAGGGGTACACCGGGGAGCTGTTTTTT. This translates into CASSPGQGYTGELFF.

The chain combines TRBV5-1 with TRBJ1-1; D call uncertain. The germline gives CDR1 SGHRS, CDR2 YFSETQ. The CDR3 is 14 amino acids. The ends were cut back, 1 base at V and 6 bases at J, with 13 bases in the middle. The CDR3 loop reads CASSLHSGPPEAFF. In nucleotides, the CDR3 is TGCGCCAGCAGCTTGCACTCAGGCCCGCCTGAAGCTTTCTTT.

In its sample, this clone was seen once. This chain links TRBV7-2 with TRBJ2-7, with D possibly matching TRBD1 (5 bases). The CDR3 loop spans 13 amino acids. Trimming removed 4 bases from V and 2 bases from J, with 9 bases in between. CDR1 and CDR2 from the germline V gene are SGHTA and FQGNSA. Here the CDR3 reads CASSSGAAYEQYF. The CDR3 bases are TGTGCCAGCAGCTCTGGGGCAGCCTACGAGCAGTACTTC.